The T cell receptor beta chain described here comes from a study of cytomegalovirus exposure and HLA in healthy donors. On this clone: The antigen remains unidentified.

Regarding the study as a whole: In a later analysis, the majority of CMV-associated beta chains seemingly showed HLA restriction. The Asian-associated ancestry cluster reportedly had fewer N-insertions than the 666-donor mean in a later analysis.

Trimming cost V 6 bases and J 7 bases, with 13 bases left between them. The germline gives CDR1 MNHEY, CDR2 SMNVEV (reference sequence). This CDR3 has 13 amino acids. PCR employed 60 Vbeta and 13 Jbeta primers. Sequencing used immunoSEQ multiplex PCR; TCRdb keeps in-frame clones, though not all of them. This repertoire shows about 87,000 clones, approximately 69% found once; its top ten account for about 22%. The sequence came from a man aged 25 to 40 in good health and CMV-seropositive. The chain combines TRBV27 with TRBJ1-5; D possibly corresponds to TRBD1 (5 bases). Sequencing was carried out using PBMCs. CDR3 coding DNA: TGTGCCAGCAGCATACGAAGGGGCCAGCCCCAGCATTTT. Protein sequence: CASSIRRGQPQHF.